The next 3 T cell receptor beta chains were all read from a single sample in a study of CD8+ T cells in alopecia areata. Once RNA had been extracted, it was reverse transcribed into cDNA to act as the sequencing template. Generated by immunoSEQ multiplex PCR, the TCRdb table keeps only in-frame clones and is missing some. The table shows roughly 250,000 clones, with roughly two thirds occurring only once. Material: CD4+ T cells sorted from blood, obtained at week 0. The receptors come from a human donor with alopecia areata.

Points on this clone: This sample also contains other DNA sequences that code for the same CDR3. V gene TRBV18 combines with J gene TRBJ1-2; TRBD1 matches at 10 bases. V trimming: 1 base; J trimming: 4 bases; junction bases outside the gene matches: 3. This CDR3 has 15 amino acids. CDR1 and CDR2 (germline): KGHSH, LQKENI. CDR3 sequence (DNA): TGTGCCAGCTCACCACTGGACAGGGGGAGCTATGGCTACACCTTC. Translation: CASSPLDRGSYGYTF.

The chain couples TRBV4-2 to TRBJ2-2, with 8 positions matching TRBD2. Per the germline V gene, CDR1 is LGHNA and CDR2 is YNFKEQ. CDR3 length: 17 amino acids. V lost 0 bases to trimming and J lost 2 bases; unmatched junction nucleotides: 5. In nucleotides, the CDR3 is TGTGCCAGCAGCCAAGATTCGACTAGCGCTAACACCGGGGAGCTGTTTTTT. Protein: CASSQDSTSANTGELFF.

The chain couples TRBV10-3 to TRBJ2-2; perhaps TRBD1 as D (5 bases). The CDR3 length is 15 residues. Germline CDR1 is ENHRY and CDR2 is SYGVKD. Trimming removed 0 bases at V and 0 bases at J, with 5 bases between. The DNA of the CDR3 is TGTGCCATCAGTGAGTCAGGGGCGAACACCGGGGAGCTGTTTTTT. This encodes CAISESGANTGELFF.